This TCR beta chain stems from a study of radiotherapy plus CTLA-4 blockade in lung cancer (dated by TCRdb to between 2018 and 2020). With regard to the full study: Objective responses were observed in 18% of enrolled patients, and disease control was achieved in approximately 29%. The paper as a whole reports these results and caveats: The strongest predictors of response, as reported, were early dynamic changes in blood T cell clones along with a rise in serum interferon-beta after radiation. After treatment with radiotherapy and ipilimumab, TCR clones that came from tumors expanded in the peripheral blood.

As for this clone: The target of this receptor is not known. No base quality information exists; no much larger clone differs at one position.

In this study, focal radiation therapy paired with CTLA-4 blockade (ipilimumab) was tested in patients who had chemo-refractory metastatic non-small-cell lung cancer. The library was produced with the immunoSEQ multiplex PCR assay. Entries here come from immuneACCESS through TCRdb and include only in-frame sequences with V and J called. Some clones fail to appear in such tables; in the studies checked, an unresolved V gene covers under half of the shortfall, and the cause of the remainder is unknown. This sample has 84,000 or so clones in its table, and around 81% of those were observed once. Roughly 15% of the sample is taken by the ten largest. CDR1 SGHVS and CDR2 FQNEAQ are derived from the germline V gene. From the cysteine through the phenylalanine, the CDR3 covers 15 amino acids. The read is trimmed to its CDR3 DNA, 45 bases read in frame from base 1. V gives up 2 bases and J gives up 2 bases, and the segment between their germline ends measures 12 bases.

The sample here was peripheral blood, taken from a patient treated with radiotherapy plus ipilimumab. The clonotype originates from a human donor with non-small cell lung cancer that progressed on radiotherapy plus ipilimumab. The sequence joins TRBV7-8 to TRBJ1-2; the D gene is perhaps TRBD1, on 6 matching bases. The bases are TGTGCCAGCAGCTTATCCCACAGGGCCAACTATGGCTACACCTTC. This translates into CASSLSHRANYGYTF.